These T cell receptor beta chains were read from a single sample in a study of cytomegalovirus exposure and HLA in healthy donors. Produced via immunoSEQ multiplex PCR; TCRdb's table is partial and in-frame only. The sample lists about 160,000 clones; 86% were seen once. Specimen: PBMCs. These receptors all stem from a woman between 18 and 29 years old in good health and CMV-seronegative. Both conserved end residues are trimmed from each CDR3.

v_call: TRBV19; j_call: TRBJ2-1; cdr3_aa: ASSIVAGYNEQF
v_call: TRBV7-8; j_call: TRBJ2-3; cdr3_aa: ATSWTSGGPITSTDTQY
v_call: TRBV4-2; j_call: TRBJ1-4; cdr3_aa: ASSPGQGMELF
v_call: TRBV18; j_call: TRBJ1-5; cdr3_aa: ASSPREGLSQPQH
v_call: TRBV6-1; j_call: TRBJ2-1; cdr3_aa: AAHPGQGVGWQF
v_call: TRBV18; j_call: TRBJ2-5; cdr3_aa: ASSTTGGMVVETQY
v_call: TRBV4-3; j_call: TRBJ2-5; cdr3_aa: ASSQDHPPRYQETQY
v_call: TRBV5-5; j_call: TRBJ1-5; cdr3_aa: ASSLEGGSNQPQH
v_call: TRBV11-2; j_call: TRBJ2-3; cdr3_aa: ASQGGWGSLTDTQY
v_call: TRBV19; j_call: TRBJ2-4; cdr3_aa: ASSIRTGLGNIQY
v_call: TRBV19; j_call: TRBJ1-5; cdr3_aa: ASDRVSGSNQPQH
v_call: TRBV6-1; j_call: TRBJ1-5; cdr3_aa: ASSDDSGFYQPQH
v_call: TRBV12-5; j_call: TRBJ1-5; cdr3_aa: ASGRTGDNQPQH
v_call: TRBV9; j_call: TRBJ2-5; cdr3_aa: ASSLQGREETQY